This record concerns one T cell receptor (beta chain) sequence. In the authors' methods: Estimation of nucleated cell counts was performed using reference gene primer amplification. The repertoire was sequenced with immunoSEQ multiplex PCR; TCRdb's copy has only in-frame clones and lacks some. V and J calls and clone size are given by that table; D and trimming were obtained from the DNA. The sample records 95,000 to 120,000 clones, roughly 84% being singletons. These data are taken from a study of blood T cell repertoires in COVID-19. On the study more broadly: Sites in the United States, Italy and Spain provided acute and convalescent COVID-19 samples. Nucleic acid was either cDNA or gDNA, and it came from T cells, B-cell-depleted T cells, or PBMCs.

The CDR3 is 13 residues long. V dropped 2 bases and J dropped 4 bases, with 8 bases sitting between them. Germline V gene sequence: CDR1 LGHDT, CDR2 YNNKEL (reference sequence). The source is a woman in her 40s with acute or convalescent COVID-19. Input material: peripheral blood. The V and J genes are TRBV3-1 (or the pseudogene TRBV3-2) and TRBJ1-2; D gene ambiguous. CDR3 sequence (DNA): TGTGCCAGCAGCCAACGAAGCCCCTATGGCTACACCTTC. Amino acid sequence: CASSQRSPYGYTF.